The T cell receptor (beta chain) under discussion was sequenced for a study of CD8+ T cells in alopecia areata. Study information: Treated patients received severity scores based on the percentage of scalp area affected.

From germline, CDR1 is SEHNR and CDR2 FQNEAQ (reference sequence). The CDR3 extends over 15 amino acids. The V and J ends lost 10 bases and 4 bases respectively, with 20 bases between them. Indicated treatment: oral pan-JAK inhibitor, 5-10 mg twice daily. Extraction of RNA preceded its reverse transcription into cDNA, which served as the sequencing template. TCRdb's copy holds only in-frame clones and misses some; the assay was immunoSEQ multiplex PCR. The sample carries about 190,000 clones, roughly 61% recorded once. This TCR derives from a human donor with alopecia areata. Sequencing was performed on CD8+ T cells sorted from blood, taken at week 24, from a patient treated with tofacitinib. V and J are TRBV7-9 and TRBJ2-1, with D perhaps TRBD2 (7 bases). CDR3 sequence: CATTFRGAQYNEQFF. As DNA, the CDR3 is TGTGCCACCACCTTCCGGGGGGCCCAATACAATGAGCAGTTCTTC.